Listed here are 31 T cell receptor beta chains from one sample, sequenced in a study of blood T cell repertoires in COVID-19 (TCRdb year 2020). Libraries came from the immunoSEQ multiplex PCR assay. As stored in TCRdb, this immuneACCESS dataset retains in-frame rearrangements with V and J assigned. A fraction of the clones does not appear; measured against another copy, unresolved V genes explain less than half of the discrepancy, and the remainder lacks a known reason. The sample profile shows 250,000 or so clones; roughly 85% of them were found once. Clones ranked in the top ten supply around 3.3% of the sample. The sequenced sample consisted of peripheral blood. These receptors all come from a woman under 30 with acute or convalescent COVID-19.

The chain employs TRBV12-3 or TRBV12-4 and TRBJ1-1; perhaps TRBD1 as D (5 bases). Trimming took off 5 bases at V and 5 bases at J, with 12 bases between the two ends. The CDR3 is 13 residues long. CDR3 nucleotide sequence: TGTGCCAGCAGTGTCAGTGGGGGGACTGAAGCTTTCTTT. Translating gives CASSVSGGTEAFF.

V usage is TRBV7-3 and J usage is TRBJ2-1, with TRBD2 identical over 8 bases. The CDR3 spans 15 residues. V was pared by 2 bases and J by 5 bases, with 5 bases of the junction left unmatched. Germline CDR1 is SGHTA and CDR2 is FQGTGA. The CDR3 bases are TGTGCCAGCAGCTTACGACTAGCGAGCAACAATGAGCAGTTCTTC. Translated, it gives CASSLRLASNNEQFF.

The chain employs TRBV10-3 and TRBJ2-1; D is uncertain. This CDR3 contains 13 residues. Trimming stripped 2 bases from V and 8 bases from J, with 10 bases between. Germline CDR1 and CDR2: ENHRY and SYGVKD. In DNA, the CDR3 is TGTGCCATCAGTGAGGCTAGTGGCTATGAGCAGTTCTTC. Its translation: CAISEASGYEQFF.

The V call is TRBV7-9, the J call TRBJ1-4; D call uncertain. The CDR3 consists of 15 residues. Trimming removed 5 bases at V and 3 bases at J, with 13 bases between. The germline gives CDR1 SEHNR, CDR2 FQNEAQ (reference sequence). For the CDR3, the DNA is TGTGCCAGCAGCCCCCGGGCCGGGGCTAATGAAAAACTGTTTTTT. It is translated as CASSPRAGANEKLFF.

The CDR3 DNA reads TGTGCCAGCAGCTTGGAGGGACAGCGAATCACAGATACGCAGTATTTT. Translation: CASSLEGQRITDTQYF. The chain has TRBV5-4 and TRBJ2-3; 7 bases align to TRBD1. Germline-derived CDR1 and CDR2 are SGHNT and YYREEE (reference sequence). The junction had 6 bases not matched to a gene; V was cut back by 0 bases and J by 2 bases. This CDR3 comprises 16 residues.

This sequence joins TRBV5-5 and TRBJ2-6; 7 nucleotides agree with TRBD1. This CDR3 contains 16 residues. Looked up from germline, CDR1 is SGHKS and CDR2 is YYEKEE (reference sequence). V dropped 5 bases and J dropped 0; count of bases not matched to a gene: 5. The CDR3 region has the DNA TGTGCCAGCAGTGGACAGGCCTTCTCTGGGGCCAACGTCCTGACTTTC. Translating gives CASSGQAFSGANVLTF.

The rearrangement links TRBV10-3 to TRBJ1-2, with D perhaps TRBD1 (6 bases). The CDR3 sequence is 12 residues long. Trimming took off 3 bases at V and 6 bases at J, with 8 bases between the two ends. Germline lookup yields CDR1 ENHRY and CDR2 SYGVKD. In DNA form, the CDR3 reads TGTGCCATCAGTGACAGGGGTAATGGCTACACCTTC. Protein: CAISDRGNGYTF.

This chain joins TRBV14 and TRBJ2-5; D possibly corresponds to TRBD2 (5 bases). CDR3 length: 15 residues. Germline V gives CDR1 SGHDN, CDR2 FVKESK. Between the trimmed V and J ends, which lost 0 bases and 7 bases, there was a span of 15 bases. Here the CDR3 reads CASSQEILRSGTQYF. CDR3 bases: TGTGCCAGCAGCCAAGAAATTCTCCGGAGCGGGACCCAGTACTTC. Full variable domain (missing parts from reference TRBV14 and TRBJ2-5): EAGVTQFPSHSVIEKGQTVTLRCDPISGHDNLYWYRRVMGKEIKFLLHFVKESKQDESGMPNNRFLAERTGGTYSTLKVQPAELEDSGVYFCASSQEILRSGTQYFGPGTRLLVL.

The rearrangement joins TRBV19 to TRBJ2-2; 7 nucleotides line up with TRBD2. In germline, CDR1 is LNHDA, CDR2 SQIVND (reference sequence). This CDR3 is 14 amino acids long. Trimming removed 8 bases from V and 4 bases from J; junction bases left unmatched: 7. CDR3: CASRWGRGTGELFF. The DNA for the CDR3 is TGTGCCAGTCGTTGGGGGAGGGGCACCGGGGAGCTGTTTTTT.

The chain uses TRBV6-6 and TRBJ2-3; the match to TRBD1 covers 9 bases. The ends lost 6 bases at V and 4 bases at J; junction bases unmatched: 8. Germline V lookup: CDR1 MNHNY, CDR2 SVGAGI (reference sequence). This CDR3 spans 15 amino acids. CDR3: CASSSGQGGSDTQYF. DNA of the CDR3: TGTGCCAGCAGCTCGGGACAGGGCGGATCAGATACGCAGTATTTT.

This rearrangement joins TRBV4-3 to TRBJ2-1; TRBD1 might be the D (7 bases). The CDR3 is made up of 17 amino acids. The V end lost 4 bases, the J end lost 2 bases, and 18 bases lay between the germline ends. Per the germline V gene, CDR1 is LGHNA and CDR2 is YSLEER. The CDR3, as DNA: TGCGCCAGCAGCCTAGACCGAACAGGGGAGGCCTACAATGAGCAGTTCTTC. Residues: CASSLDRTGEAYNEQFF.

The J gene is TRBJ2-1, the V gene TRBV4-3, with D possibly matching TRBD2 (6 bases). CDR3 length: 17 amino acids. Germline CDR1 reads LGHNA; CDR2 reads YSLEER. The V and J ends lost 1 base and 0 bases respectively, with 13 bases between them. DNA of the CDR3: TGCGCCAGCAGCCAAGGGTTGGACGGGAGCTCCTACAATGAGCAGTTCTTC. This codes for CASSQGLDGSSYNEQFF.

V is TRBV5-4 and J is TRBJ1-2; possible D gene TRBD1, 5 bases. Trimming cost V 4 bases and J 3 bases, with 10 bases left between them. Per the germline V gene, CDR1 is SGHNT and CDR2 is YYREEE (reference sequence). This CDR3 is built from 13 residues. CDR3 bases: TGTGCCAGCAGCCAGAAGACAGACTATGGCTACACCTTC. This gives the protein CASSQKTDYGYTF.

The J gene is TRBJ1-1, the V gene TRBV6-5; D call uncertain. Germline V CDR1 and CDR2: MNHEY, SVGAGI. V was trimmed by 7 bases and J by 6 bases, leaving 18 bases between them. This CDR3 has 14 amino acids. CDR3 in DNA: TGTGCCAGCACTAGCGTCGGGGTGTGGTCTGAAGCTTTCTTT. The encoded protein is CASTSVGVWSEAFF.

The rearrangement links TRBV28 to TRBJ2-1; 14 bases are shared with TRBD2. V shed 1 base and J 6 bases; nucleotides not matched to a gene: 20. Germline V gene data show CDR1 as MDHEN and CDR2 as SYDVKM. The CDR3 spans 22 residues. CDR3 amino acids: CASSLSRGGLAGVRTLRNEQFF. The CDR3 DNA follows: TGTGCCAGCAGTTTATCCAGGGGGGGACTAGCGGGAGTGAGGACTTTACGCAATGAGCAGTTCTTC.

The chain uses TRBV21-1 and TRBJ2-3; TRBD2 is taken as the D call from the table, unchecked against the DNA. TRBV21-1 is marked as a pseudogene. The CDR3 is 16 amino acids. CDR3 in DNA: TGTGCCAGCAGCAAACCTCCTAGCGGGGCCACAGATACGCAGTATTTT. It codes for CASSKPPSGATDTQYF.

This chain uses TRBV9 with TRBJ2-2; no definite D call. V dropped 0 bases and J dropped 6 bases, with 12 bases sitting between them. CDR3 length: 15 residues. Germline values: CDR1 SGDLS, CDR2 YYNGEE. This CDR3 reads CASSVGGIGSGELFF. As DNA, the CDR3 is TGTGCCAGCAGCGTAGGAGGAATCGGATCCGGGGAGCTGTTTTTT.

V gene TRBV4-3 combines with J gene TRBJ1-6, with D unclear. Trimming shortened V by 0 bases and J by 12 bases, and 6 bases separated the two germline ends. The CDR3 spans 12 residues. Germline loops: CDR1 LGHNA, CDR2 YSLEER. DNA of the CDR3: TGCGCCAGCAGCCAAGAACCAGGACCCCTCCACTTT. The encoded protein is CASSQEPGPLHF.

This clone appeared a single time. The gene calls are TRBV27 and TRBJ1-1; the match to TRBD1 covers 7 bases. J lost 4 bases, V lost 2 bases, and 4 bases had no gene match. The CDR3 spans 14 residues. Germline V lookup: CDR1 MNHEY, CDR2 SMNVEV (reference sequence). The CDR3 nucleotides read TGTGCCAGCAGTTTAAGCAGGGGGAGCACTGAAGCTTTCTTT. Translation: CASSLSRGSTEAFF.

This chain uses TRBV4-2 with TRBJ1-1, with a tentative D call TRBD1 (5 bases). Germline V gives CDR1 LGHNA, CDR2 YNFKEQ. V was cut by 2 bases and J by 0 bases, with 13 bases left in between. The CDR3 covers 16 residues. For the CDR3, the DNA is TGTGCCAGCAGCCAACGGTTCACAGGACTGAACACTGAAGCTTTCTTT. This encodes CASSQRFTGLNTEAFF.

This clone appeared a few times. The CDR3 nucleotides are TGTGCCAGCAGCGTCTCGGCGGGAGTTCGGGAGACCCAGTACTTC. Amino acid sequence: CASSVSAGVRETQYF. The chain carries TRBV9 and TRBJ2-5; TRBD2 matches 7 bases. V shed 2 bases, J shed 5 bases, and the junction held 9 bases outside the gene matches. The germline gives CDR1 SGDLS, CDR2 YYNGEE. The CDR3 loop spans 15 amino acids.

The chain joins TRBV6-5 to TRBJ2-7, with 10 bases aligning to TRBD1. The V and J ends lost 6 bases and 2 bases, in that order; junction bases with no gene match: 4. This CDR3 has 14 amino acids. The germline CDR1 and CDR2 sequences are MNHEY and SVGAGI. The CDR3 reads CASRAGTGAYEQYF. DNA of the CDR3: TGTGCCAGCAGGGCCGGGACAGGGGCCTACGAGCAGTACTTC.

The chain links TRBV7-3 to TRBJ2-2, with 15 bases lining up with TRBD2. Germline-derived CDR1 and CDR2 are SGHTA and FQGTGA. The CDR3 covers 18 residues. V dropped 4 bases and J dropped 3; count of bases not matched to a gene: 6. The CDR3 nucleotides are TGTGCCAGCAGCTCCTCCGGACTAGCGGGAGGGCACACCGGGGAGCTGTTTTTT. Its protein product is CASSSSGLAGGHTGELFF.

The rearrangement joins TRBV21-1 to TRBJ1-2; the D call of TRBD1 is as the table states it, not checked on the DNA. TRBV21-1 is a recognized pseudogene. The CDR3 runs 14 residues. CDR3 DNA: TGTGCCAGCAGCAAACAGGGGAGTTTCTATGGCTACACCTTC. Its translation: CASSKQGSFYGYTF.

The chain joins TRBV28 to TRBJ1-2; tentative D call: TRBD1 (6 bases). This CDR3 is built from 14 residues. The germline V and J ends were trimmed by 5 bases and 6 bases, with 16 bases remaining between them. Per germline, CDR1 MDHEN and CDR2 SYDVKM. This CDR3 reads CASSVNWGTHGYTF. The CDR3 DNA reads as TGTGCCAGCAGTGTCAATTGGGGGACACATGGCTACACCTTC.

The chain joins TRBV7-9 to TRBJ1-2; weak D call: TRBD1 (6 bases). CDR3 length: 14 amino acids. Trimming pared 1 base from V and 8 bases from J, leaving 14 bases between. The germline V gene has CDR1 SEHNR and CDR2 FQNEAQ (reference sequence). The DNA for the CDR3 is TGTGCCAGCAGCTTAGAAGCTGGGGGCGAGGGCTACACCTTC. It is translated as CASSLEAGGEGYTF.

The chain couples TRBV20-1 to TRBJ1-5; TRBD1 is a possible D gene (5 bases). CDR1 DFQATT and CDR2 SNEGSKA come from the germline V gene (reference sequence). The germline V and J ends were trimmed by 3 bases and 5 bases, with 14 bases remaining between them. The length of the CDR3 is 14 residues. The CDR3 nucleotides are TGCAGTGCTAGTTTGGGGCAATGGGATCAGCCCCAGCATTTT. Protein product: CSASLGQWDQPQHF.

In this sample, this clone turned up once. J is TRBJ1-5 and V is TRBV19; a possible D gene is TRBD1 (6 bases). Germline V gene lookup returns CDR1 LNHDA and CDR2 SQIVND (reference sequence). The CDR3 loop spans 14 amino acids. Deletions cut 7 bases from V and 5 bases from J, with 15 bases between. In DNA, the CDR3 is TGTGCCAGTACGCATGGGGACACCGATCAGCCCCAGCATTTT. Translation: CASTHGDTDQPQHF. Drawing the rest from reference TRBV19 and TRBJ1-5, the complete variable domain is DGGITQSPKYLFRKEGQNVTLSCEQNLNHDAMYWYRQDPGQGLRLIYYSQIVNDFQKGDIAEGYSVSREKKESFPLTVTSAQKNPTAFYLCASTHGDTDQPQHFGDGTRLSIL.

This clone was seen only once. CDR3 residues: CASSWGTGGGNEQFF. The CDR3 nucleotides are TGTGCCAGCAGCTGGGGGACAGGGGGTGGCAATGAGCAGTTCTTC. V and J are TRBV5-8 and TRBJ2-1; the match to TRBD1 covers 11 bases. V dropped 3 bases and J dropped 6; count of bases not matched to a gene: 5. Germline CDR1 reads SGHTS; CDR2 reads YDEGEE. This CDR3 region has 15 residues.

The rearrangement joins TRBV6-5 to TRBJ2-1; no reliable D call. V was shortened by 2 bases and J by 5 bases, with 13 bases between the two germline ends. CDR3 length equals 15 residues. Germline V lookup: CDR1 MNHEY, CDR2 SVGAGI. The chain's CDR3 is CASSYGFRGDNEQFF. CDR3 coding DNA: TGTGCCAGCAGTTACGGGTTCCGAGGAGACAATGAGCAGTTCTTC.

J is TRBJ2-7 and V is TRBV19, with 7 bases fitting TRBD2. The CDR3 length is 13 residues. With V trimmed by 6 bases and J by 2 bases, 4 bases remained unmatched. The V gene's germline CDR1 is LNHDA and CDR2 SQIVND (reference sequence). CDR3 in amino acids: CASRDGGTYEQYF. CDR3 nucleotide sequence: TGTGCCAGTAGGGACGGGGGGACCTACGAGCAGTACTTC. Together with reference TRBV19 and TRBJ2-7, the CDR3 gives the full variable domain: DGGITQSPKYLFRKEGQNVTLSCEQNLNHDAMYWYRQDPGQGLRLIYYSQIVNDFQKGDIAEGYSVSREKKESFPLTVTSAQKNPTAFYLCASRDGGTYEQYFGPGTRLTVT.